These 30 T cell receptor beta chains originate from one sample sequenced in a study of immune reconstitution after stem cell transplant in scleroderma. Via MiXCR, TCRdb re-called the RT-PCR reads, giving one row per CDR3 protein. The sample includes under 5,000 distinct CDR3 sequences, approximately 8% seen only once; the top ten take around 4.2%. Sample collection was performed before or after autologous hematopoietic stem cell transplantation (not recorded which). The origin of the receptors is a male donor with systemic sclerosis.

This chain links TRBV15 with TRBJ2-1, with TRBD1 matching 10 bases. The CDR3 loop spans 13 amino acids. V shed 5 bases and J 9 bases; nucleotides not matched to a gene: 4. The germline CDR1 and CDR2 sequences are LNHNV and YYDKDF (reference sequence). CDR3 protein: CATSPGQGFEQFF. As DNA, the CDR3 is TGTGCCACCAGCCCGGGACAGGGGTTTGAGCAGTTCTTC.

CDR3: CSASLTGKPYEQYF. CDR3 sequence (DNA): TGCAGTGCTAGTCTTACAGGAAAACCCTACGAGCAGTACTTC. The V and J genes are TRBV20-1 and TRBJ2-7; maybe TRBD1 (5 bases). This CDR3 spans 14 amino acids. CDR1 is DFQATT and CDR2 is SNEGSKA in the germline V gene (reference sequence). V lost 3 bases and J lost 2, with 14 bases in between.

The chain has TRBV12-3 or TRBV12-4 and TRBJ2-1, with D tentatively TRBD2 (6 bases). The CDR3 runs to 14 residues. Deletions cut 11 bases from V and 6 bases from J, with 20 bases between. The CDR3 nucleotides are TGTGCCGGCACCGAAGGCCTAGCGAGCAATGAGCAGTTCTTC. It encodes CAGTEGLASNEQFF.

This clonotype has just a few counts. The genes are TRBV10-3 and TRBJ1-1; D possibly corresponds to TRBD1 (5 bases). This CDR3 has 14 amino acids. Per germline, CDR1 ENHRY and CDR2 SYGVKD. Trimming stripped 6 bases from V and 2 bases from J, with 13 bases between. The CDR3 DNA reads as TGTGCCATCAGGGGATTGGACACCAACACTGAAGCTTTCTTT. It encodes CAIRGLDTNTEAFF.

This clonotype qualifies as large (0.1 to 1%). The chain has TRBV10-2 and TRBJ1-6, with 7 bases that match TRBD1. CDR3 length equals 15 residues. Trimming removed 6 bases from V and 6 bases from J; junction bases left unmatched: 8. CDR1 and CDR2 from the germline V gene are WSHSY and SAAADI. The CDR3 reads CASRASGTANSPLHF. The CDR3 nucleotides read TGCGCCAGCAGGGCTTCCGGGACAGCTAATTCACCCCTCCACTTT.

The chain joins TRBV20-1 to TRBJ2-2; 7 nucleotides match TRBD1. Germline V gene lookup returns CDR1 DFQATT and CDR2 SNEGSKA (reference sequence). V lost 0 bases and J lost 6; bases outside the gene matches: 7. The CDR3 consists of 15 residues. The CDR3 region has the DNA TGCAGTGCTAGAGATGTACAGGGGATCGCCGGGGAGCTGTTTTTT. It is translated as CSARDVQGIAGELFF.

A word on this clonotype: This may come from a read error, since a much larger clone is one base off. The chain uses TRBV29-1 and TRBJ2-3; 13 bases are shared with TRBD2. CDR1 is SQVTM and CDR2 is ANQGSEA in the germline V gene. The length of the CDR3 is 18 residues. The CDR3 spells CSVGRTSGSGGGTDMQYF. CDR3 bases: TGCAGCGTTGGAAGGACTAGCGGGAGCGGTGGGGGCACAGATATGCAGTATTTT.

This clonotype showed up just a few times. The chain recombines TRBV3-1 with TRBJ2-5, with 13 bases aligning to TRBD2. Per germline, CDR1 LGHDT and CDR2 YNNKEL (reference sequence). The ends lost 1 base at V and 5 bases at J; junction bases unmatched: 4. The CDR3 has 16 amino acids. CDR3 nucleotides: TGTGCCAGCAGCCAAGCTGCGGGACTAGCGGGGGAGACCCAGTACTTC. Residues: CASSQAAGLAGETQYF.

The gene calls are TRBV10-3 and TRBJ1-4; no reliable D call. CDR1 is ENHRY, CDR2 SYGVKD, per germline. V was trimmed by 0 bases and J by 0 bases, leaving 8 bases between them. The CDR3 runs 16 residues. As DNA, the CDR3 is TGTGCCATCAGTGAGTCGACGGTGGCAACTAATGAAAAACTGTTTTTT. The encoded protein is CAISESTVATNEKLFF.

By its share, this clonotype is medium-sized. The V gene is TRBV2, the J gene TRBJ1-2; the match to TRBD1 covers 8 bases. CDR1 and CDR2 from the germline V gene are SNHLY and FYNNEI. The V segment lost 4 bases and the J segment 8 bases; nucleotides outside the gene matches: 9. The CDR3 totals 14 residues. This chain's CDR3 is CASSGDRGLGGYTF. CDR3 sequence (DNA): TGTGCCAGCAGTGGAGACAGGGGCCTCGGCGGCTACACCTTC.

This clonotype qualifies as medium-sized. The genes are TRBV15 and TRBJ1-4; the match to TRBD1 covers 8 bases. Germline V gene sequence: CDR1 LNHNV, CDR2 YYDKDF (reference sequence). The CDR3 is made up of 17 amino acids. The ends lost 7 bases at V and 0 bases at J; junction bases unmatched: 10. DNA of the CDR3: TGTGCCACCATCCTGGACAGGGAAGGGGCAACTAATGAAAAACTGTTTTTT. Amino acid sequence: CATILDREGATNEKLFF.

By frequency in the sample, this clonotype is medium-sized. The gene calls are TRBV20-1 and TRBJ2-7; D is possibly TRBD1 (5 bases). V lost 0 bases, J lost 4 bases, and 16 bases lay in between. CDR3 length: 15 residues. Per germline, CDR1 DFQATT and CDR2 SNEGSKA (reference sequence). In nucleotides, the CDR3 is TGCAGTGCTAGAGATCGTCGCAGGGTAGGGTACGAGCAGTACTTC. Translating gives CSARDRRRVGYEQYF.

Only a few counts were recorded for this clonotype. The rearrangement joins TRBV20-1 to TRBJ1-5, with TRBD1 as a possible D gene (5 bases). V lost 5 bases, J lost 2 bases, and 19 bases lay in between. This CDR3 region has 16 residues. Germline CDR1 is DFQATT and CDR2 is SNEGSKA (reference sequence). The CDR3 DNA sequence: TGCAGTGCTCACCCATTTCGACAGTCTGGCAATCAGCCCCAGCATTTT. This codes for CSAHPFRQSGNQPQHF.

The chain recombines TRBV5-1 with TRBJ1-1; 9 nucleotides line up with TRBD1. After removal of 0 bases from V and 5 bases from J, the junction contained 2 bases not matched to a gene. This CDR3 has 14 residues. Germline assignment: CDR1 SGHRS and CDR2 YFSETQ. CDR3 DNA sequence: TGCGCCAGCAGCTTGGAGGGACAGGGTACTGAAGCTTTCTTT. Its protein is CASSLEGQGTEAFF.

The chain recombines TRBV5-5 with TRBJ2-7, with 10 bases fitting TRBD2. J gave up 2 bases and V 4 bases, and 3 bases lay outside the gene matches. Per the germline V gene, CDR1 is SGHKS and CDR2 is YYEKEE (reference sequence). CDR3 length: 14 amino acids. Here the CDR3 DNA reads TGTGCCAGCAGCATTGGGACTAGCGCCTACGAGCAGTACTTC. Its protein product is CASSIGTSAYEQYF. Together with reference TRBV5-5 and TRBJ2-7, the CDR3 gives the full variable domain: DAGVTQSPTHLIKTRGQQVTLRCSPISGHKSVSWYQQVLGQGPQFIFQYYEKEERGRGNFPDRFSARQFPNYSSELNVNALLLGDSALYLCASSIGTSAYEQYFGPGTRLTVT.

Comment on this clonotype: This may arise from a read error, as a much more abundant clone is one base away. This CDR3 reads CSARVYRGMDTEAFF. In DNA, the CDR3 is TGCAGTGCTAGAGTTTACAGGGGGATGGACACTGAAGCTTTCTTT. The V call is TRBV20-1, the J call TRBJ1-1; TRBD1 agrees at 8 bases. This CDR3 has 15 amino acids. Looked up from germline, CDR1 is DFQATT and CDR2 is SNEGSKA (reference sequence). V lost 1 base and J lost 3; bases outside the gene matches: 7.

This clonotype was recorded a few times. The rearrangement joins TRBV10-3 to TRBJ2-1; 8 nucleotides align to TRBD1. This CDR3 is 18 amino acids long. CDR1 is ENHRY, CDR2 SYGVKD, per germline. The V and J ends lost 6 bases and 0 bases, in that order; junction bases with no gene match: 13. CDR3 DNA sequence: TGTGCCATCAGGGCAGACAGGGGAGCTCCAAGCTCCTACAATGAGCAGTTCTTC. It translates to CAIRADRGAPSSYNEQFF.

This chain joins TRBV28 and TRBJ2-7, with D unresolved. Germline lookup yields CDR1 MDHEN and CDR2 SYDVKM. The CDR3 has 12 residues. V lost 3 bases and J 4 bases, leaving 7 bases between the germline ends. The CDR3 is CASSFYAYEQYF. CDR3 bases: TGTGCCAGCAGTTTTTACGCTTACGAGCAGTACTTC.

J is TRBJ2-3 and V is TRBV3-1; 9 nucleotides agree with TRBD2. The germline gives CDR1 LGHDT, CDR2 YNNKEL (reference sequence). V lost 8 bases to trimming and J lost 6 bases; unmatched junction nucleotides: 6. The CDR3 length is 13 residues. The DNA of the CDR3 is TGTGCCAGCCTTCAGAGCGGGAGGGATACGCAGTATTTT. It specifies CASLQSGRDTQYF.

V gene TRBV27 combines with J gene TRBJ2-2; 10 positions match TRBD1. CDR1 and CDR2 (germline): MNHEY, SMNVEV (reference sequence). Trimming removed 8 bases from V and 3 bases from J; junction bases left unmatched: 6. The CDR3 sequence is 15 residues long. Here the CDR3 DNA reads TGTGCCAGCCGGACCGGGACAGGGGACACCGGGGAGCTGTTTTTT. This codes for CASRTGTGDTGELFF.

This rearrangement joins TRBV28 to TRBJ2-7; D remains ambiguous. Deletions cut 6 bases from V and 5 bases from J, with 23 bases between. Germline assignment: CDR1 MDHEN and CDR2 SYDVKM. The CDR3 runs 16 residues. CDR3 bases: TGTGCCAGCAGCTTCTCCCCTACGACTCCTGGGGACGAGCAGTACTTC. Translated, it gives CASSFSPTTPGDEQYF.

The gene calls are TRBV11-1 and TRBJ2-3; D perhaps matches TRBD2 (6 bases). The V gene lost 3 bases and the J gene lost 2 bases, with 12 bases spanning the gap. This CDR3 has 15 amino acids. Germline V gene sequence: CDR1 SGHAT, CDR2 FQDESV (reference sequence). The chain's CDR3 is CASSLSGSLTDTQYF. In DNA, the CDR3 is TGTGCCAGCAGCTTGAGCGGGTCTCTCACAGATACGCAGTATTTT.

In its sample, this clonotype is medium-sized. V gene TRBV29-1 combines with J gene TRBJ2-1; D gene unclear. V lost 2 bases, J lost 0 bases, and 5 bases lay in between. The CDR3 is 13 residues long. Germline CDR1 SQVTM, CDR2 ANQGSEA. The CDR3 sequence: CSVETSSYNEQFF. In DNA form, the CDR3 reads TGCAGCGTTGAAACCAGCTCCTACAATGAGCAGTTCTTC.

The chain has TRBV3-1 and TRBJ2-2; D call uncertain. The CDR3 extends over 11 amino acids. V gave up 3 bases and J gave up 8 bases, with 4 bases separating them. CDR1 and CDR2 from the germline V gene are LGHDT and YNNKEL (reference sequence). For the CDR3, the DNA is TGTGCCAGCAGCCATTCTGGGGAGCTGTTTTTT. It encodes CASSHSGELFF. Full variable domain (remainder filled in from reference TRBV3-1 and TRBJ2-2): DTAVSQTPKYLVTQMGNDKSIKCEQNLGHDTMYWYKQDSKKFLKIMFSYNNKELIINETVPNRFSPKSPDKAHLNLHINSLELGDSAVYFCASSHSGELFFGEGSRLTVL.

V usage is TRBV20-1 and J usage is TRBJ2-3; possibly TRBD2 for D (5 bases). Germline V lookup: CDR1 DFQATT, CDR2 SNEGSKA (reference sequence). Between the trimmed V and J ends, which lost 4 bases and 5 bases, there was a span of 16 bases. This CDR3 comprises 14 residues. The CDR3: CSAMASRPRDTQYF. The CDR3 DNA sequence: TGCAGTGCTATGGCTAGCCGACCCCGAGATACGCAGTATTTT.

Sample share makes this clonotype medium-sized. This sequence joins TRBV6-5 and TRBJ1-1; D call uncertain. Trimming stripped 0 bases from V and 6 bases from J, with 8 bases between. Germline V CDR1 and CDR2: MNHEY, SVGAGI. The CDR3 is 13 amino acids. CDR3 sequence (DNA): TGTGCCAGCAGTTACTCGACGGCCTCTGAAGCTTTCTTT. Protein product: CASSYSTASEAFF.

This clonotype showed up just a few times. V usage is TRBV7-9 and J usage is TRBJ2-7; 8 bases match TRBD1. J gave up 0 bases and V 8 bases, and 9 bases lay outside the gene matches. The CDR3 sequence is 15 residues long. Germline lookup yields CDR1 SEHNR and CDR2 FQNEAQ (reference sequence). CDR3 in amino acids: CASGDRDRTSYEQYF. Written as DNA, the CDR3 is TGTGCCAGCGGCGACCGGGACAGGACCTCCTACGAGCAGTACTTC. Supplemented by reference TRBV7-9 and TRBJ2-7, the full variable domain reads DTGVSQNPRHKITKRGQNVTFRCDPISEHNRLYWYRQTLGQGPEFLTYFQNEAQLEKSRLLSDRFSAERPKGSFSTLEIQRTEQGDSAMYLCASGDRDRTSYEQYFGPGTRLTVT.

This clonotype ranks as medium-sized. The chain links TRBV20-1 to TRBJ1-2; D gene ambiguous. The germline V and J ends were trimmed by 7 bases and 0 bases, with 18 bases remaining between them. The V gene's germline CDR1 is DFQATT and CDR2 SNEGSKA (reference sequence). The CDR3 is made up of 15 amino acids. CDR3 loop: CSVAYGSASNYGYTF. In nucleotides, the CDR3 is TGCAGTGTGGCGTACGGGTCAGCCTCTAACTATGGCTACACCTTC.

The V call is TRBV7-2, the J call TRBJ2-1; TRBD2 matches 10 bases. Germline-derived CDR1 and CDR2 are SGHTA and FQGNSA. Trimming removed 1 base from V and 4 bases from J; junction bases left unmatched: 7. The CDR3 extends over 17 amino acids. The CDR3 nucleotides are TGTGCCAGCAGCTTAGTGGATAGCGGGGGGACATACAATGAGCAGTTCTTC. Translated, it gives CASSLVDSGGTYNEQFF.

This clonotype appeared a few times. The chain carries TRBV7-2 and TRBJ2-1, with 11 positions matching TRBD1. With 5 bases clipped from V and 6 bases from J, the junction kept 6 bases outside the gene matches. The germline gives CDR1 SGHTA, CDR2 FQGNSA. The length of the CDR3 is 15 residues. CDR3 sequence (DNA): TGTGCCAGCAGCCTCGGACAGGGGGCCCTCAATGAGCAGTTCTTC. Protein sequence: CASSLGQGALNEQFF.